These 23 T cell receptor beta chains were all obtained from the same sample, sequenced in a study of blood T cell repertoires in COVID-19. This table comes from immunoSEQ multiplex PCR, and its TCRdb copy is limited to in-frame clones, with some not included. The repertoire consists of about 180,000 clones, with over 75% occurring once and the leading ten covering nearly 2.5%. The sequenced sample consisted of peripheral blood. Source of these receptors: a man aged 35 to 55 with active or convalescent COVID-19.

The chain combines TRBV2 with TRBJ2-6, with 7 bases lining up with TRBD1. In germline, CDR1 is SNHLY, CDR2 FYNNEI. The CDR3 runs 16 residues. Trimming at V came to 4 bases and at J to 2 bases, leaving 5 bases not matched to a gene. The CDR3 reads CASSGLGGTGANVLTF. The DNA of the CDR3 is TGTGCCAGCAGTGGGCTAGGGGGCACTGGGGCCAACGTCCTGACTTTC.

This clone occurred once. This chain joins TRBV9 and TRBJ2-3; 9 nucleotides line up with TRBD1. The CDR3 covers 18 residues. Germline CDR1 reads SGDLS; CDR2 reads YYNGEE. After removal of 4 bases from V and 2 bases from J, the junction contained 14 bases not matched to a gene. CDR3 in DNA: TGTGCCAGCAGCTCTCGCGTCCGGGACAGGGAGCACACAGATACGCAGTATTTT. Amino acids: CASSSRVRDREHTDTQYF.

A single count supports this clone. This rearrangement joins TRBV5-5 to TRBJ2-6, with 8 bases that match TRBD1. Per the germline V gene, CDR1 is SGHKS and CDR2 is YYEKEE (reference sequence). The CDR3 covers 17 residues. The trim removed 4 bases at V and 0 bases at J, leaving 6 bases unmatched. The CDR3 sequence: CASSETGASSGANVLTF. DNA for the CDR3: TGTGCCAGCAGCGAGACAGGGGCCTCCTCTGGGGCCAACGTCCTGACTTTC.

The CDR3 loop is CASSYSGETQYF. The CDR3 nucleotides are TGTGCCAGCAGCTACTCCGGGGAGACCCAGTACTTC. J is TRBJ2-5 and V is TRBV7-2; D unclear. There are 12 residues in the CDR3. Trimming removed 4 bases from V and 5 bases from J, with 8 bases in between. CDR1 and CDR2 from the germline V gene are SGHTA and FQGNSA. Full variable domain (rest looked up from reference TRBV7-2 and TRBJ2-5): GAGVSQSPSNKVTEKGKDVELRCDPISGHTALYWYRQSLGQGLEFLIYFQGNSAPDKSGLPSDRFSAERTGGSVSTLTIQRTQQEDSAVYLCASSYSGETQYFGPGTRLLVL.

V gene TRBV14 combines with J gene TRBJ1-2; TRBD1 matches at 10 bases. The CDR3 has 16 residues. Losses at the gene ends were 6 bases for V and 4 bases for J; bases not matched to a gene: 11. Germline CDR1 reads SGHDN; CDR2 reads FVKESK. The CDR3 DNA is TGTGCCAGCAGAAAGACCGGGACAGGGGAACCCTATGGCTACACCTTC. Its translation is CASRKTGTGEPYGYTF. Drawing the rest from reference TRBV14 and TRBJ1-2, the complete variable domain is EAGVTQFPSHSVIEKGQTVTLRCDPISGHDNLYWYRRVMGKEIKFLLHFVKESKQDESGMPNNRFLAERTGGTYSTLKVQPAELEDSGVYFCASRKTGTGEPYGYTFGSGTRLTVV.

The chain recombines TRBV30 with TRBJ1-2; no clear D. The CDR3 extends over 13 amino acids. V lost 0 bases and J lost 2, with 7 bases in between. The germline V gene encodes CDR1 GTSNPN and CDR2 SVGIG (reference sequence). The CDR3 nucleotides are TGTGCCTGGAGTGTTACGGGGAACTATGGCTACACCTTC. It specifies CAWSVTGNYGYTF.

Points on this clone: Other DNA sequences in this specimen translate into the identical CDR3. V and J are TRBV6-6 and TRBJ1-1, with D tentatively TRBD1 (5 bases). Trimming removed 2 bases from V and 3 bases from J, with 10 bases in between. CDR3 size: 14 residues. Germline assignment: CDR1 MNHNY and CDR2 SVGAGI (reference sequence). In DNA, the CDR3 is TGTGCCAGCAGTTACCGGGGAGGGGACACTGAAGCTTTCTTT. Encoded protein: CASSYRGGDTEAFF.

In DNA, the CDR3 is TGTGCCAGCAGCCCCGGACTCACGGCGGGCTCCTATAATTCACCCCTCCACTTT. This encodes CASSPGLTAGSYNSPLHF. V usage is TRBV5-6 and J usage is TRBJ1-6; D is ambiguous. The CDR3 runs to 18 residues. V lost 4 bases and J lost 0, with 17 bases in between. Per the germline V gene, CDR1 is SGHDT and CDR2 is YYEEEE.

This clone was counted once. The rearrangement uses TRBV6-5 and TRBJ1-3; TRBD1 matches 9 bases. The CDR3 runs to 15 residues. Trimming at V came to 6 bases and at J to 0 bases, leaving 3 bases not matched to a gene. Germline-derived CDR1 and CDR2 are MNHEY and SVGAGI. This chain's CDR3 is CASRGQGSSGNTIYF. As DNA, the CDR3 is TGTGCCAGCAGAGGACAGGGGAGCTCTGGAAACACCATATATTTT.

This rearrangement joins TRBV7-2 to TRBJ1-3, with D uncertain. CDR3 length: 15 residues. Trimming shortened V by 4 bases and J by 0 bases, and 10 bases separated the two germline ends. Germline values: CDR1 SGHTA, CDR2 FQGNSA. CDR3 in amino acids: CASSSQANSGNTIYF. The CDR3 DNA reads TGTGCCAGCAGCTCTCAGGCGAACTCTGGAAACACCATATATTTT.

The J gene is TRBJ1-2, the V gene TRBV12-3 or TRBV12-4; 8 bases map to TRBD1. The CDR3 totals 13 residues. J lost 4 bases, V lost 6 bases, and 4 bases had no gene match. CDR3 region: CASSADRVYGYTF. The CDR3 DNA is TGTGCCAGCAGCGCGGACAGGGTCTATGGCTACACCTTC.

The CDR3 DNA reads TGTGCCAGCAGCATTGACAGGGGATTTAATGAAAAACTGTTTTTT. This encodes CASSIDRGFNEKLFF. The chain is built from TRBV7-6 and TRBJ1-4; the match to TRBD1 covers 8 bases. Germline lookup yields CDR1 SGHVS and CDR2 FNYEAQ. Trimming took 5 bases from V and 4 from J; bases not matched to a gene: 6. This CDR3 has 15 amino acids.

V gene TRBV25-1 combines with J gene TRBJ1-2; possible D gene TRBD1, 6 bases. This CDR3 comprises 13 residues. Germline CDR1 MGHDK, CDR2 SYGVNS. V lost 10 bases, J lost 4 bases, and 16 bases lay in between. The CDR3 bases are TGTGCCACAGCAAGCGGGACACCCTATGGCTACACCTTC. The encoded protein is CATASGTPYGYTF.

The V call is TRBV6-6, the J call TRBJ2-3; 9 bases match TRBD2. Germline V gene sequence: CDR1 MNHNY, CDR2 SVGAGI (reference sequence). Trimming cost V 0 bases and J 1 base; bases outside gene matches: 2. The CDR3 covers 16 residues. CDR3 protein: CASSYSASGGTDTQYF. CDR3 DNA sequence: TGTGCCAGCAGTTACTCGGCTAGCGGGGGCACAGATACGCAGTATTTT.

This clone turned up a few times. The gene calls are TRBV3-1 (or the pseudogene TRBV3-2) and TRBJ2-2; TRBD2 matches at 14 bases. The CDR3 contains 16 residues. V was clipped by 4 bases and J by 8 bases; unmatched bases: 6. CDR1 and CDR2 (germline): LGHDT, YNNKEL (reference sequence). CDR3 sequence: CASSRGTSGGQGELFF. CDR3 sequence (DNA): TGTGCCAGCAGCCGAGGGACTAGCGGGGGTCAGGGGGAGCTGTTTTTT.

The sample holds one count of this clone. The V and J genes are TRBV28 and TRBJ2-1; TRBD1 matches 9 bases. The germline V gene has CDR1 MDHEN and CDR2 SYDVKM. The V segment lost 5 bases and the J segment 2 bases; nucleotides outside the gene matches: 28. The CDR3 spans 23 residues. CDR3 loop: CASSENRGRSLGEYSLAYNEQFF. CDR3 coding DNA: TGTGCCAGCAGTGAGAACAGGGGGCGTAGTTTAGGAGAGTACAGCCTAGCCTACAATGAGCAGTTCTTC.

This clone turned up a few times. The rearrangement joins TRBV2 to TRBJ1-3, with D tentatively TRBD1 (6 bases). Trimming cost V 4 bases and J 1 base, with 8 bases left between them. Germline CDR1 SNHLY, CDR2 FYNNEI. This CDR3 contains 14 residues. CDR3 protein: CASSGRGSGNTIYF. In DNA, the CDR3 is TGTGCCAGCAGTGGCAGGGGTTCTGGAAACACCATATATTTT. Complete variable domain (other parts from reference TRBV2 and TRBJ1-3): EPEVTQTPSHQVTQMGQEVILRCVPISNHLYFYWYRQILGQKVEFLVSFYNNEISEKSEIFDDQFSVERPDGSNFTLKIRSTKLEDSAMYFCASSGRGSGNTIYFGEGSWLTVV.

The rearrangement links TRBV20-1 to TRBJ1-6, with D hard to call. CDR1 and CDR2 from the germline V gene are DFQATT and SNEGSKA (reference sequence). CDR3 length equals 14 residues. V shed 3 bases and J shed 0 bases, with 6 bases lying between them. Written as DNA, the CDR3 is TGCAGTGCTAGTGAGAGCTCCTATAATTCACCCCTCCACTTT. It translates to CSASESSYNSPLHF.

The chain uses TRBV7-3 and TRBJ1-2, with D hard to call. Per the germline V gene, CDR1 is SGHTA and CDR2 is FQGTGA. Between the trimmed V and J ends, which lost 0 bases and 5 bases, there was a span of 13 bases. The CDR3 contains 15 residues. The CDR3 loop reads CASSLTGKGEYGYTF. CDR3 nucleotides: TGTGCCAGCAGCTTAACCGGGAAGGGAGAGTATGGCTACACCTTC.

The CDR3 sequence is CASSRGVDEQFF. The CDR3 DNA reads as TGTGCCAGCAGTCGGGGGGTCGATGAGCAGTTCTTC. The chain joins TRBV6-1 to TRBJ2-1, with 7 positions matching TRBD2. This CDR3 spans 12 amino acids. Germline V CDR1 and CDR2: MNHNS, SASEGT. V lost 5 bases to trimming and J lost 8 bases; unmatched junction nucleotides: 3.

This clone was observed a single time. CDR3 protein: CASSRDVFSGANVLTF. For the CDR3, the DNA is TGTGCCAGCAGCCGGGATGTGTTCTCTGGGGCCAACGTCCTGACTTTC. This chain joins TRBV5-5 and TRBJ2-6, with TRBD2 as a possible D gene (5 bases). Per the germline V gene, CDR1 is SGHKS and CDR2 is YYEKEE (reference sequence). The CDR3 totals 16 residues. Trimming removed 4 bases from V and 0 bases from J, with 11 bases in between.

In its sample, this clone was seen once. CDR3 sequence reads: CASSQEGGLNEQFF. As DNA, the CDR3 is TGTGCCAGCAGCCAAGAGGGGGGGCTAAATGAGCAGTTCTTC. The chain carries TRBV14 and TRBJ2-1, with a weak D call TRBD2 (7 bases). The germline V gene has CDR1 SGHDN and CDR2 FVKESK. This CDR3 comprises 14 residues. The ends were cut back, 0 bases at V and 7 bases at J, with 10 bases in the middle.

J is TRBJ2-7 and V is TRBV5-1, with TRBD2 matching 12 bases. CDR3 length equals 14 residues. The germline V gene encodes CDR1 SGHRS and CDR2 YFSETQ. The V segment lost 4 bases and the J segment 4 bases; nucleotides outside the gene matches: 3. In nucleotides, the CDR3 is TGCGCCAGCAGCCGGACTAGCGGGGAATACGAGCAGTACTTC. Amino acids: CASSRTSGEYEQYF. Supplemented by reference TRBV5-1 and TRBJ2-7, the full variable domain reads KAGVTQTPRYLIKTRGQQVTLSCSPISGHRSVSWYQQTPGQGLQFLFEYFSETQRNKGNFPGRFSGRQFSNSRSEMNVSTLELGDSALYLCASSRTSGEYEQYFGPGTRLTVT.